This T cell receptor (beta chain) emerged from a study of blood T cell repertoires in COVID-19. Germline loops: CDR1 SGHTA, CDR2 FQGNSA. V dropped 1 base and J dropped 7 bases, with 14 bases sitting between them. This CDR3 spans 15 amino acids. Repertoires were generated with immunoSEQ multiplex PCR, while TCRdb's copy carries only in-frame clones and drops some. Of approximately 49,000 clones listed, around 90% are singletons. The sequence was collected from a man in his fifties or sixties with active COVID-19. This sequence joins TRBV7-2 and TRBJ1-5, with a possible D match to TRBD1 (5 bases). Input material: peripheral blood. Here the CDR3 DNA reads TGTGCCAGCAGCTTAGGAGTAGGCCAGGGCCAGCCCCAGCATTTT. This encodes CASSLGVGQGQPQHF.